This TCR beta chain was profiled in a study of cytomegalovirus exposure and HLA in healthy donors. About the research overall: Earlier, some 200 million T cells were analyzed, and 117 million unique TCR beta sequences were found among them.

Trimming at V came to 4 bases and at J to 7 bases, leaving 7 bases not matched to a gene. The germline V gene encodes CDR1 MNHNY and CDR2 SVGAGI (reference sequence). This CDR3 spans 14 amino acids. The study ran its PCR with 60 Vbeta and 13 Jbeta primers. The data were produced by immunoSEQ multiplex PCR, yet TCRdb's version contains in-frame clones alone and is incomplete. In the table there are 170,000 or so clones, over 65% of which are singletons. This clone was observed a few times. What it binds is unknown. Notes on the study in general: The study labeled around 160 TCR beta chains cytomegalovirus-associated.

The TCR originated in a woman aged 25 to 45 in good health and CMV-seropositive. Sequenced input: PBMCs. The J gene is TRBJ1-5, the V gene TRBV6-6, with 7 bases fitting TRBD1. CDR3 DNA: TGTGCCAGCAGTTTAACAGGGGTGAGCCAGCCCCAGCATTTT. Protein: CASSLTGVSQPQHF.